These T cell receptor beta chains were read from a single sample in a study of T cells in tumors after PD-1 blockade. TCRdb's copy holds only in-frame clones and misses some; the assay was immunoSEQ multiplex PCR. This table has roughly 12,000 clones, about 62% appearing once. The sample consisted of tumor tissue, taken before anti-PD-1 treatment. The receptor set was obtained from a human donor with cutaneous squamous cell carcinoma. The CDR3 runs from the conserved cysteine through the conserved F or W. Fields, in order: D gene, clone size, V gene, J gene, CDR3 DNA, CDR3 protein. A D gene is named only where the DNA matches it firmly. Size values are once, few and many counts, or a class for expanded clones, and some rows have none.

TRBD1	few	TRBV28	TRBJ2-7	TGTGCCAGCAGCCCCGGACAGGGGGCACACGAGCAGTACTTC	CASSPGQGAHEQYF
TRBD2	.	TRBV19	TRBJ2-6	TGTGCCAGTAGTATAAGGGCTAGCGGGGGCCGTTACTCTGGGGCCAACGTCCTGACTTTC	CASSIRASGGRYSGANVLTF
.	few	TRBV28	TRBJ1-3	TGTGCCAGCAGTCGGGCCTCTGGAAACACCATATATTTT	CASSRASGNTIYF
TRBD2	.	TRBV9	TRBJ2-7	TGTGCCAGCAGCTTTACTAGCGGGAGTAACGAGCAGTACTTC	CASSFTSGSNEQYF
TRBD1	few	TRBV14	TRBJ1-2	TGTGCCAGCAGTCGACAGGGTTACTATGGCTACACCTTC	CASSRQGYYGYTF
.	medium-sized	TRBV5-4	TRBJ2-1	TGTGCCAGCAGCTTGCGAACAGGGTCCGATGAGCAGTTCTTC	CASSLRTGSDEQFF
.	.	TRBV3-1/TRBV3-2	TRBJ2-7	TGTGCCAGCAGCCAGCCAACCTACGAGCAGTACTTC	CASSQPTYEQYF
TRBD1	few	TRBV4-2	TRBJ2-1	TGTGCCAGCAGCTCCCTCCGACAGGGGCCAAATGAGCAGTTCTTC	CASSSLRQGPNEQFF
TRBD2	.	TRBV7-2	TRBJ2-7	TGTGCCAGCAGCTCAGGACTAGGAGCCTACGAGCAGTACTTC	CASSSGLGAYEQYF
TRBD2	.	TRBV5-4	TRBJ2-1	TGTGCCAGCAGCTTGTCTAGCGGGGGTGTGAGGGAGCAGTTCTTC	CASSLSSGGVREQFF
.	.	TRBV7-2	TRBJ1-2	TGTGCCAGCAGCTCGCGGGCCGGAGCTAACTATGGCTACACCTTC	CASSSRAGANYGYTF
.	few	TRBV28	TRBJ1-1	TGTGCCAGTGGACGGCGCCCCGTGAACACTGAAGCTTTCTTT	CASGRRPVNTEAFF
TRBD1	.	TRBV27	TRBJ1-2	TGTGCCAGCAGTTCTTTCGGACAGGTTAACTATGGCTACACCTTC	CASSSFGQVNYGYTF
.	.	TRBV7-8	TRBJ1-1	TGTGCCAGCAGCTTAACCCCTGTGGGGAGTAGAGAAGCTTTCTTT	CASSLTPVGSREAFF
TRBD2	.	TRBV5-5	TRBJ2-7	TGTGCCAGCAGCTTGGTTAGCGGGAGTGGCGAGCAGTACTTC	CASSLVSGSGEQYF
.	.	TRBV6-4	TRBJ2-3	TGTGCCAGCAGTGTCGGGAGCACAGATACGCAGTATTTT	CASSVGSTDTQYF
TRBD2	.	TRBV5-8	TRBJ2-5	TGTGCCAGCAGCTTGGTGGGGACTATTCAAGAGACCCAGTACTTC	CASSLVGTIQETQYF
.	.	TRBV5-4	TRBJ2-1	TGTGCCAGCAGCTTGGAGCGTGGAGGAGTGCCAGGGCATGAGCAGTTCTTC	CASSLERGGVPGHEQFF
TRBD1	once	TRBV2	TRBJ2-7	TGTGCCAGCAGTGAAAGACAGGGAACCTACGAGCAGTACTTC	CASSERQGTYEQYF
TRBD1	once	TRBV5-1	TRBJ2-3	TGCGCCAGCAGCCAAGGACAGGGACGCACAGATACGCAGTATTTT	CASSQGQGRTDTQYF
TRBD2	.	TRBV11-3	TRBJ2-3	TGTGCCAGCAGCCTTACGACTAGCGGGAGAACTACAGATACGCAGTATTTT	CASSLTTSGRTTDTQYF
.	once	TRBV7-9	TRBJ1-2	TGTGCCAGCAGCCCCGGAAAGAAAACGACAGACACCTATGGCTACACCTTC	CASSPGKKTTDTYGYTF
.	.	TRBV5-1	TRBJ2-5	TGCGCCAGCAGCTTAGAAGGGGCCGAGACCCAGTACTTC	CASSLEGAETQYF
.	.	TRBV11-2	TRBJ2-1	TGTGCCAGCAGCTTAGTAGGGACTGGTTCCTACAATGAGCAGTTCTTC	CASSLVGTGSYNEQFF
.	once	TRBV6-2/TRBV6-3	TRBJ2-1	TGTGCCAGCAGTTCATCCCGGGACCCGGGACCAGGGAATGAGCAGTTCTTC	CASSSSRDPGPGNEQFF
.	.	TRBV11-2	TRBJ2-7	TGTGCCAGCAGCCAGACTGTAACCTCCGGCTACGAGCAGTACTTC	CASSQTVTSGYEQYF
.	.	TRBV3-1/TRBV3-2	TRBJ1-1	TGTGCCAGCAGCCAAGAGGTCCGGAACACTGAAGCTTTCTTT	CASSQEVRNTEAFF
TRBD2	.	TRBV7-2	TRBJ2-2	TGTGCCAGCAGCTCCAGTAGTCTAGCGGGGAACACCGGGGAGCTGTTTTTT	CASSSSSLAGNTGELFF
TRBD1	few	TRBV5-1	TRBJ2-7	TGCGCCAGCAGCGACCCGACAGGGGCCATTCCACTATACGAGCAGTACTTC	CASSDPTGAIPLYEQYF
.	medium-sized	TRBV7-8	TRBJ2-3	TGTGCCAGCAGCTACTTGGATACGCAGTATTTT	CASSYLDTQYF
TRBD1	few	TRBV11-3	TRBJ2-5	TGTGCCAGCAGCAGGGACAGTATGACCCAGTACTTC	CASSRDSMTQYF
TRBD2	.	TRBV4-2	TRBJ2-1	TGTGCCAGCAGCCACACATTCCGGACTAGCGCCATGGCAAGTGAGCAGTTCTTC	CASSHTFRTSAMASEQFF
TRBD2	few	TRBV19	TRBJ2-3	TGTGCCAGTAGCGGTAGGGCGGGAGATTCAGATACGCAGTATTTT	CASSGRAGDSDTQYF
.	.	TRBV20-1	TRBJ2-5	TGCAGTGCTAGTTTCGTAGGAACGGAGACCCAGTACTTC	CSASFVGTETQYF
.	.	TRBV7-2	TRBJ2-3	TGTGCCAGCAGCTTAGATCCAGCGGTGAGCTTCACAGATACGCAGTATTTT	CASSLDPAVSFTDTQYF
.	.	TRBV19	TRBJ2-3	TGTGCCAGTAAACCGGGACACTACACAGATACGCAGTATTTT	CASKPGHYTDTQYF
.	.	TRBV2	TRBJ2-7	TGTGCCAGCAGTCTGGTTTACGAGCAGTACTTC	CASSLVYEQYF
TRBD2	.	TRBV10-3	TRBJ2-1	TGTGCCATCAGTGGTAGGGCTAGCGGGAACTCCTACAATGAGCAGTTCTTC	CAISGRASGNSYNEQFF
.	.	TRBV10-2	TRBJ2-3	TGCGCCAGCAGTGACCCCAGTGATACGCAGTATTTT	CASSDPSDTQYF
.	.	TRBV6-5	TRBJ1-1	TGTGCCAGCAGCTCCCCGGGAGCCACTGAAGCTTTCTTT	CASSSPGATEAFF
TRBD1	.	TRBV3-1/TRBV3-2	TRBJ1-2	TGTGCCAGCAGCCAAGATAGAGGAGGAGACAGGGGACTACCTAACTATGGCTACACCTTC	CASSQDRGGDRGLPNYGYTF
.	.	TRBV14	TRBJ2-1	TGTGCCAGCAGCCAAGTTCTGGACTCCAGCTCCTACAATGAGCAGTTCTTC	CASSQVLDSSSYNEQFF
.	.	TRBV28	TRBJ2-2	TGTGCCAGCAGTTTACTTCAGGGGAGCACCGGGGAGCTGTTTTTT	CASSLLQGSTGELFF
.	.	TRBV10-3	TRBJ2-7	TGTGCCATCAGTGAGTCGTTCGGGGGGCTTATCTCCTACGAGCAGTACTTC	CAISESFGGLISYEQYF
TRBD1	.	TRBV4-1	TRBJ1-4	TGCGCCAGCAGGCCGGGACAGGGGAATGAAAAACTGTTTTTT	CASRPGQGNEKLFF
TRBD2	.	TRBV5-5	TRBJ2-1	TGTGCCAGCACAGCGGGGGGGCCCGGTGAGCAGTTCTTC	CASTAGGPGEQFF
TRBD2	.	TRBV5-1	TRBJ2-7	TGCGCCAGCAGCCCGAATCCGGGGGGGACCTACGAGCAGTACTTC	CASSPNPGGTYEQYF
.	.	TRBV7-2	TRBJ2-7	TGTGCCAGCAGCTTAGTCAGAGGGGACTACGAGCAGTACTTC	CASSLVRGDYEQYF
.	.	TRBV19	TRBJ1-5	TGTGCCAGTAGACCAGGGCTGGGGTACGGCAATCAGCCCCAGCATTTT	CASRPGLGYGNQPQHF
.	.	TRBV3-1/TRBV3-2	TRBJ2-3	TGTGCCAGCAGCAACCAAGGCAGAGATACGCAGTATTTT	CASSNQGRDTQYF
.	medium-sized	TRBV5-4	TRBJ2-5	TGTGCCAGCAGCTTGAGGGATGGAGAGACCCAGTACTTC	CASSLRDGETQYF
TRBD2	.	TRBV27	TRBJ2-7	TGTGCCAGCAGGACTCTAGCGGGAGATGGCGAGCAGTACTTC	CASRTLAGDGEQYF
.	.	TRBV6-5	TRBJ1-5	TGTGCCAGCAGTATACGGAGTGGGAATCAGCCCCAGCATTTT	CASSIRSGNQPQHF
TRBD2	.	TRBV29-1	TRBJ2-2	TGCAGCGTAGAAGCGGGAGGAAACACCGGGGAGCTGTTTTTT	CSVEAGGNTGELFF
TRBD1	few	TRBV5-6	TRBJ1-4	TGTGCCAGCAGCTACAGGGGGATTGAGGAACTGTTTTTT	CASSYRGIEELFF
TRBD1	.	TRBV6-2/TRBV6-3	TRBJ1-5	TGTGCCAGCAGCCGGACAGGGGTTCAGCCCCAGCATTTT	CASSRTGVQPQHF
TRBD1	.	TRBV19	TRBJ2-7	TGTGCCAGTACCCAGACCTACCAGGGGACAGGCTACGAGCAGTACTTC	CASTQTYQGTGYEQYF